One sample yielded the 10 T cell receptor beta chains listed below, sequenced in a study of blood T cell repertoires in COVID-19. Sequencing used immunoSEQ multiplex PCR; TCRdb keeps in-frame clones, though not all of them. The table lists approximately 57,000 clones, approximately 87% of them singletons. Sequencing was performed on peripheral blood. These TCRs come from a middle-aged man with acute or convalescent COVID-19.

The chain couples TRBV27 to TRBJ2-7; D is perhaps TRBD2 (5 bases). The CDR3 sequence is 14 residues long. The germline V gene encodes CDR1 MNHEY and CDR2 SMNVEV (reference sequence). V lost 5 bases and J 6 bases, leaving 17 bases between the germline ends. The CDR3 is CASSPADFLSEQYF. CDR3 DNA: TGTGCCAGCAGTCCTGCGGACTTCCTTAGCGAGCAGTACTTC.

The J gene is TRBJ2-7, the V gene TRBV11-3; maybe TRBD2 (5 bases). Trimming took 5 bases from V and 4 from J, leaving 9 bases between them. CDR1 SGHNT and CDR2 YENEEA come from the germline V gene. This CDR3 has 12 residues. The CDR3 reads CASSRTPYEQYF. The CDR3 DNA reads as TGTGCCAGCAGCAGGACTCCATACGAGCAGTACTTC.

The genes are TRBV7-8 and TRBJ2-3; TRBD2 agrees at 10 bases. The ends lost 3 bases at V and 6 bases at J; junction bases unmatched: 3. The CDR3 contains 14 residues. In germline, CDR1 is SGHVS, CDR2 FQNEAQ. Here the CDR3 reads CASSFLAGADTQYF. In DNA form, the CDR3 reads TGTGCCAGCAGCTTCCTAGCGGGAGCGGATACGCAGTATTTT. The full variable domain, with the rest looked up from reference TRBV7-8 and TRBJ2-3, is GAGVSQSPRYKVAKRGQDVALRCDPISGHVSLFWYQQALGQGPEFLTYFQNEAQLDKSGLPSDRFFAERPEGSVSTLKIQRTQQEDSAVYLCASSFLAGADTQYFGPGTRLTVL.

CDR3 amino acids: CASSPDRGRPDTQYF. For the CDR3, the DNA is TGTGCCAGCAGTCCGGACAGGGGGCGGCCAGATACGCAGTATTTT. The genes are TRBV6-4 and TRBJ2-3, with 11 bases that match TRBD1. Germline CDR1 is MRHNA and CDR2 is SNTAGT. The CDR3 loop spans 15 amino acids. Losses at the gene ends were 5 bases for V and 4 bases for J; bases not matched to a gene: 5.

V usage is TRBV24-1 and J usage is TRBJ2-7, with 9 nucleotides matching TRBD1. The germline V gene has CDR1 KGHDR and CDR2 SFDVKD. The trim removed 3 bases at V and 5 bases at J, leaving 4 bases unmatched. The CDR3 extends over 14 amino acids. The DNA of the CDR3 is TGTGCCACCAGTGATCCCGGGACAGGGAACGAGCAGTACTTC. It is translated as CATSDPGTGNEQYF.

This chain connects TRBV11-2 to TRBJ1-2, with TRBD1 as a possible D gene (5 bases). V gave up 5 bases and J gave up 8 bases, with 21 bases separating them. This CDR3 is 15 amino acids long. Germline assignment: CDR1 SGHAT and CDR2 FQNNGV. This CDR3 reads CASSPVWGGEWGYTF. In nucleotides, the CDR3 is TGTGCCAGCAGCCCCGTTTGGGGGGGGGAGTGGGGCTACACCTTC.

The V and J genes are TRBV28 and TRBJ2-1; 7 bases fit TRBD1. With 5 bases clipped from V and 6 bases from J, the junction kept 4 bases outside the gene matches. The CDR3 extends over 13 amino acids. The germline V gene encodes CDR1 MDHEN and CDR2 SYDVKM. The CDR3 coding sequence is TGTGCCAGCAGTCGGGACAGCTTCAATGAGCAGTTCTTC. This gives the protein CASSRDSFNEQFF.

This clone was detected only a few times. This chain joins TRBV30 and TRBJ1-2; possible D gene TRBD1, 6 bases. The germline V and J ends were trimmed by 3 bases and 5 bases, with 13 bases remaining between them. This CDR3 is built from 13 residues. The germline V gene has CDR1 GTSNPN and CDR2 SVGIG (reference sequence). This CDR3 is CAWRRQEGYGYTF. In DNA, the CDR3 is TGTGCCTGGAGAAGACAGGAAGGTTATGGCTACACCTTC.

The V call is TRBV30, the J call TRBJ1-6; 8 positions match TRBD1. V gave up 0 bases and J gave up 8 bases; unmatched junction bases: 6. The CDR3 consists of 15 residues. Germline loops: CDR1 GTSNPN, CDR2 SVGIG (reference sequence). The CDR3 DNA follows: TGTGCCTGGAGTGTACTGGACAGGGACCATTCACCCCTCCACTTT. Translating gives CAWSVLDRDHSPLHF.

The chain employs TRBV9 and TRBJ1-2; 8 nucleotides line up with TRBD1. Germline values: CDR1 SGDLS, CDR2 YYNGEE. Trimming cost V 0 bases and J 7 bases; bases outside gene matches: 8. The length of the CDR3 is 15 residues. In DNA form, the CDR3 reads TGTGCCAGCAGCGTAGCGCGGACAGGGCAAAGTGGCTACACCTTC. Translating gives CASSVARTGQSGYTF.